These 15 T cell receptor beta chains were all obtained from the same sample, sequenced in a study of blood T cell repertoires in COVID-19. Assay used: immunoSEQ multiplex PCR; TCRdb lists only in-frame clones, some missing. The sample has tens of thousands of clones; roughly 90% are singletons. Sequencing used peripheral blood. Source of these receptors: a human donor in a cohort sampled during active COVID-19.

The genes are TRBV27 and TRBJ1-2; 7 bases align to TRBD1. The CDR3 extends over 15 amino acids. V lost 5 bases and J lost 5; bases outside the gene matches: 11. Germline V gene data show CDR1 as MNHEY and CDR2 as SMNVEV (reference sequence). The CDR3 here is CASSLSGQVHYGYTF. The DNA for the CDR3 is TGTGCCAGCAGTCTTAGTGGACAGGTTCATTATGGCTACACCTTC.

For the CDR3, the DNA is TGTGCCAGTAGTATAGGCAGGACAGTCTCCTACGAGCAGTACTTC. It encodes CASSIGRTVSYEQYF. The chain uses TRBV19 and TRBJ2-7; TRBD1 is a possible D gene (6 bases). There are 15 residues in the CDR3. Germline V gene lookup returns CDR1 LNHDA and CDR2 SQIVND (reference sequence). With 1 base removed from V and 0 bases from J, the gap between germline ends came to 10 bases.

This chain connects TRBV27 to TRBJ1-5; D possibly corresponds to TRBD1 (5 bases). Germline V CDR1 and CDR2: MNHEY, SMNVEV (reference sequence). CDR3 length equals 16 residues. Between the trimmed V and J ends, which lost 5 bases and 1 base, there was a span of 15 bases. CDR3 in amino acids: CASSLIGAGSNQPQHF. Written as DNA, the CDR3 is TGTGCCAGCAGTCTTATTGGGGCCGGGAGCAATCAGCCCCAGCATTTT.

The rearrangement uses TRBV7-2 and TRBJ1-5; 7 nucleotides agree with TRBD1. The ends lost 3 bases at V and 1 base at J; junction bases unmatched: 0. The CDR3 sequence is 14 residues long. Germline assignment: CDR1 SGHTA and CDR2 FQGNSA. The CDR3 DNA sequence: TGTGCCAGCAGCTTGGGACAGAGCAATCAGCCCCAGCATTTT. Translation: CASSLGQSNQPQHF.

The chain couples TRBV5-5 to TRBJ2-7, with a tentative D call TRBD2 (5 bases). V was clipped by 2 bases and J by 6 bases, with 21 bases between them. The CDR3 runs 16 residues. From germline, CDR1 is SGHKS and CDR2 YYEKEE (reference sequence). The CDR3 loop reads CASSFHALEGIGEQYF. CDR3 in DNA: TGTGCCAGCAGCTTCCATGCTCTAGAGGGAATCGGCGAGCAGTACTTC.

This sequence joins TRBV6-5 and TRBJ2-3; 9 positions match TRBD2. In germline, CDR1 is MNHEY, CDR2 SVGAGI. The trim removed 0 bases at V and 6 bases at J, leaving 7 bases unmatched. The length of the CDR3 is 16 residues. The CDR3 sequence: CASSYSSGRSRDTQYF. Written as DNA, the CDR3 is TGTGCCAGCAGTTACTCCAGCGGGAGGTCACGGGATACGCAGTATTTT.

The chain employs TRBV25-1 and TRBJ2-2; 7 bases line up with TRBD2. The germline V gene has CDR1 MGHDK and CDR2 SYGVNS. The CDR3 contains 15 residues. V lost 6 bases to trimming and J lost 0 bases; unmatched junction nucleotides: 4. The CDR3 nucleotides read TGTGCCAGCAGCGTAAGCGGGGCGAACACCGGGGAGCTGTTTTTT. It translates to CASSVSGANTGELFF.

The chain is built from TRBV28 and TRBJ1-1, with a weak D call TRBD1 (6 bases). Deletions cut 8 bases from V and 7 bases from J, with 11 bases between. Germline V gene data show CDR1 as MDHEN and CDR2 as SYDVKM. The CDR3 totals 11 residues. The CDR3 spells CASLQGNEAFF. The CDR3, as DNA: TGTGCCAGCCTCCAGGGGAATGAAGCTTTCTTT.

CDR3 loop: CASSSGGQSSNQPQHF. The CDR3 DNA reads TGTGCCAGCAGCTCGGGCGGACAGAGCTCTAATCAGCCCCAGCATTTT. V usage is TRBV11-2 and J usage is TRBJ1-5, with D possibly matching TRBD1 (6 bases). The germline V and J ends were trimmed by 4 bases and 4 bases, with 17 bases remaining between them. The V gene's germline CDR1 is SGHAT and CDR2 FQNNGV. CDR3 length: 16 amino acids.

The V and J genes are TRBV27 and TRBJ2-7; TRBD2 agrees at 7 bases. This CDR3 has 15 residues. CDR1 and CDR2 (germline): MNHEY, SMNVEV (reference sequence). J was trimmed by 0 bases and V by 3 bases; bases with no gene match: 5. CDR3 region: CASSLGGGFSYEQYF. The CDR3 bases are TGTGCCAGCAGTTTGGGGGGAGGGTTCTCCTACGAGCAGTACTTC.

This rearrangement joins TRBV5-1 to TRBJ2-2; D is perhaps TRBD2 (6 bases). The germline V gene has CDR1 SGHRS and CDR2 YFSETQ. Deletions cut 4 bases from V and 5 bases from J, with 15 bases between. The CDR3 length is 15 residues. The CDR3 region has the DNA TGCGCCAGCAGCGGTCGGACGGGAGAAACCGGGGAGCTGTTTTTT. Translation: CASSGRTGETGELFF.

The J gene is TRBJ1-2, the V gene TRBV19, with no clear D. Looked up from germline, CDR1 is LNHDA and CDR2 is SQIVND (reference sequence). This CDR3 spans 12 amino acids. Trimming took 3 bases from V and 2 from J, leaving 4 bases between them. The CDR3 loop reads CASSMRNYGYTF. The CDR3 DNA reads TGTGCCAGTAGTATGAGGAACTATGGCTACACCTTC.

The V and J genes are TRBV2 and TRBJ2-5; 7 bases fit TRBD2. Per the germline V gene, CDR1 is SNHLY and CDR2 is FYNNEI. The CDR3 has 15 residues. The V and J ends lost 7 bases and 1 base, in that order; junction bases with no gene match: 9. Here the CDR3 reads CASTFRASGQETQYF. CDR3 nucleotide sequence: TGTGCCAGCACTTTCCGCGCTAGCGGCCAAGAGACCCAGTACTTC.

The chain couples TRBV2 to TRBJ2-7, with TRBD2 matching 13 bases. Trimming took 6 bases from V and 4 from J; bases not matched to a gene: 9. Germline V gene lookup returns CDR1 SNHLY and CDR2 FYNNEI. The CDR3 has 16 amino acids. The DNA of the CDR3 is TGTGCCAGCAGGGCCGGGACTAGCGGGACTGCTTACGAGCAGTACTTC. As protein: CASRAGTSGTAYEQYF.

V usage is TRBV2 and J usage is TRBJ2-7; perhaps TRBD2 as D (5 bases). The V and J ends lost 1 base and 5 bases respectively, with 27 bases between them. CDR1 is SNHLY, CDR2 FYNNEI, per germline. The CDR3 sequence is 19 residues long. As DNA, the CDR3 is TGTGCCAGCAGTGAAGTGATGTTGTGGCGCACAAACGTACTAGACGAGCAGTACTTC. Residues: CASSEVMLWRTNVLDEQYF.